The 14 T cell receptor beta chains below were found in one sample sequenced in a study of blood T cells in healthy people across ages. Through a sample-barcoded 5' primer and a J-beta primer mix, a second PCR was run for roughly 7 to 11 cycles. One entry per CDR3 protein, called by TCRdb with MiXCR from the 5' RACE reads. The repertoire consists of 1,500,000 or so distinct CDR3 sequences, with around 40% occurring once and the leading ten covering 4%. Material for sequencing was blood. The origin of the receptors is a woman under 30 in good health.

In its sample, this clonotype was seen a few times. This chain joins TRBV27 and TRBJ2-1; 11 nucleotides align to TRBD2. Germline V CDR1 and CDR2: MNHEY, SMNVEV (reference sequence). The CDR3 runs 15 residues. J gave up 5 bases and V 4 bases, and 4 bases lay outside the gene matches. As DNA, the CDR3 is TGTGCCAGCAGTTATGGGACTAGCGGTAACAATGAGCAGTTCTTC. It translates to CASSYGTSGNNEQFF.

The chain carries TRBV27 and TRBJ2-1; D gene ambiguous. The CDR3 contains 13 residues. CDR1 and CDR2 (germline): MNHEY, SMNVEV (reference sequence). Trimming pared 6 bases from V and 10 bases from J, leaving 16 bases between. As DNA, the CDR3 is TGTGCCAGCAGGAAGGCATTACCCTACGAGCAGTTCTTC. This codes for CASRKALPYEQFF.

This clonotype was recorded a few times. The chain recombines TRBV3-1 with TRBJ2-5; D call uncertain. The CDR3 contains 16 residues. The germline V gene encodes CDR1 LGHDT and CDR2 YNNKEL (reference sequence). The V gene lost 1 base and the J gene lost 3 bases, with 15 bases spanning the gap. DNA for the CDR3: TGTGCCAGCAGCCAAGTAGCAGGCAGTACGAAAGAGACCCAGTACTTC. It translates to CASSQVAGSTKETQYF.

This clonotype was detected only a few times. This may be a read error, as it is one base from a much larger clone. This rearrangement joins TRBV27 to TRBJ2-1; D ambiguous. The CDR3 totals 11 residues. Germline CDR1 and CDR2: MNHEY and SMNVEV (reference sequence). Trimming stripped 6 bases from V and 5 bases from J, with 5 bases between. CDR3 amino acids: CASRINNEQFF. The CDR3 bases are TGTGCCAGCAGGATAAACAATGAGCAGTTCTTC.

In nucleotides, the CDR3 is TGTGCCAGCATCGGACTAGAGCAGAATGAGCAGTACTTC. Its translation: CASIGLEQNEQYF. This chain links TRBV19 with TRBJ2-7; 7 positions match TRBD2. Germline values: CDR1 LNHDA, CDR2 SQIVND (reference sequence). The J segment lost 7 bases and the V segment lost 9 bases, leaving 12 bases of the junction unmatched. CDR3 size: 13 residues.

DNA for the CDR3: TGTGCCACCAGTGACCGAGACAGGGGGCGAGAGACCCAGTACTTC. Translated, it gives CATSDRDRGRETQYF. The gene calls are TRBV24-1 and TRBJ2-5, with TRBD1 matching over 10 bases. V lost 4 bases and J lost 4; bases outside the gene matches: 5. From germline, CDR1 is KGHDR and CDR2 SFDVKD. This CDR3 comprises 15 residues.

The CDR3 is CASTTSVAGLNTEAFF. The DNA of the CDR3 is TGTGCCAGTACCACGTCTGTAGCGGGGTTGAACACTGAAGCTTTCTTT. The chain links TRBV19 to TRBJ1-1, with D hard to call. The germline V gene has CDR1 LNHDA and CDR2 SQIVND (reference sequence). The CDR3 contains 16 residues. Trimming took 7 bases from V and 0 from J, leaving 18 bases between them.

The genes are TRBV2 and TRBJ1-5, with D unclear. This CDR3 contains 15 residues. Germline-derived CDR1 and CDR2 are SNHLY and FYNNEI. Between the trimmed V and J ends, which lost 4 bases and 6 bases, there was a span of 16 bases. The CDR3 region has the DNA TGTGCCAGCAGTGGGACGCTCGCCTTAAGTCAGCCCCAGCATTTT. Translation: CASSGTLALSQPQHF.

The chain links TRBV7-9 to TRBJ2-1; 12 bases are a match to TRBD2. Germline-derived CDR1 and CDR2 are SEHNR and FQNEAQ (reference sequence). The V and J ends lost 2 bases and 12 bases, in that order; junction bases with no gene match: 8. The CDR3 has 15 residues. The CDR3 coding sequence is TGTGCCAGCAGCTTATTGTCTAGCGGGGGGGACCGGCAGTTCTTC. This encodes CASSLLSSGGDRQFF.

The chain combines TRBV27 with TRBJ2-1; either TRBD1 or TRBD2 may fit D (6 bases each). The V end was cut by 5 bases, the J end by 13 bases, with 24 bases between. Germline CDR1 MNHEY, CDR2 SMNVEV (reference sequence). The CDR3 length is 15 residues. CDR3 nucleotide sequence: TGTGCCAGCAGTAGTCGGGGGCTGGCTGTAGAGACCCAGTTCTTC. Its translation: CASSSRGLAVETQFF.

The chain carries TRBV20-1 and TRBJ1-1; possibly TRBD1 for D (5 bases). The V end lost 3 bases, the J end lost 6 bases, and 17 bases lay between the germline ends. The germline CDR1 and CDR2 sequences are DFQATT and SNEGSKA (reference sequence). This CDR3 has 14 amino acids. CDR3 sequence reads: CSASFREGYAEAFF. The CDR3 nucleotides are TGCAGTGCTAGCTTCAGGGAGGGGTACGCTGAAGCTTTCTTT.

This clonotype was picked up one time. The CDR3 coding sequence is TGTGCCATCAAGGGGACTAGCGGGAGGAATGAGCAGTACTTC. This sequence encodes CAIKGTSGRNEQYF. This chain joins TRBV10-3 and TRBJ2-7; 15 nucleotides align to TRBD2. V was clipped by 7 bases and J by 7 bases; unmatched bases: 5. The germline gives CDR1 ENHRY, CDR2 SYGVKD. The CDR3 length is 14 residues.

This sequence joins TRBV4-1 and TRBJ1-1; 8 bases align to TRBD1. V lost 3 bases to trimming and J lost 4 bases; unmatched junction nucleotides: 4. The CDR3 has 14 residues. Germline CDR1 is MGHRA and CDR2 is YSYEKL. The CDR3 DNA is TGCGCCAGCAGCCATTACAGGGGGATCACTGAAGCTTTCTTT. Protein product: CASSHYRGITEAFF.

This clonotype was seen only once. This sequence joins TRBV6-5 and TRBJ2-1; the D is unclear. The J call is doubtful: the DNA matches TRBJ2-7 better. Looked up from germline, CDR1 is MNHEY and CDR2 is SVGAGI. The CDR3 is 15 amino acids. CDR3 region: CASSYSQNPANEQYF. As DNA, the CDR3 is TGTGCCAGCAGTTACTCTCAAAACCCGGCCAATGAGCAGTACTTC.